A single sample is the source of the 26 T cell receptor beta chains below, sequenced in a study of monozygotic twins with inflammatory bowel disease. Each CDR3 protein gets one entry in TCRdb, which reprocessed the 5' RACE reads and gives no DNA. The sample data list hundreds of thousands of distinct CDR3 sequences. Sequenced material: blood. These receptors were taken from a human donor with ulcerative colitis or Crohn's disease, or a healthy co-twin of an affected twin (not recorded which).

The rearrangement links TRBV11-1 to TRBJ2-7; lacking DNA, the TRBD2 call made by TCRdb goes unchecked. The CDR3 contains 18 residues. Germline loops: CDR1 SGHAT, CDR2 FQDESV (reference sequence). The CDR3 is CASSALGTSGRNAYEQYF.

The V call is TRBV7-9, the J call TRBJ1-1. Looked up from germline, CDR1 is SEHNR and CDR2 is FQNEAQ (reference sequence). The CDR3 contains 15 residues. The CDR3 sequence is CASSVGWAVGTEAFF.

This chain links TRBV20-1 with TRBJ1-2. The germline V gene has CDR1 DFQATT and CDR2 SNEGSKA (reference sequence). This CDR3 is 13 amino acids long. The CDR3 region is CSASGSTGDGYTF.

The chain joins TRBV20-1 to TRBJ2-6; TCRdb's assignment of TRBD1 cannot be checked, as there is no DNA. From germline, CDR1 is DFQATT and CDR2 SNEGSKA (reference sequence). This CDR3 comprises 15 residues. The CDR3 region is CSARTGTSGANVLTF.

The rearrangement uses TRBV6-5 and TRBJ1-2; TCRdb's D gene call, TRBD1, goes unchecked for lack of DNA. Germline CDR1 is MNHEY and CDR2 is SVGAGI. The CDR3 runs 15 residues. CDR3 loop: CASSSFPDRDYGYTF.

The rearrangement joins TRBV5-5 to TRBJ2-2; TCRdb names TRBD1, which stays unverified in the absence of DNA. This CDR3 is built from 15 residues. Germline loops: CDR1 SGHKS, CDR2 YYEKEE (reference sequence). CDR3 loop: CASSLKTGNTGELFF.

This chain links TRBV7-2 with TRBJ2-1; TCRdb returns TRBD1, unconfirmable since there is no DNA. Looked up from germline, CDR1 is SGHTA and CDR2 is FQGNSA. This CDR3 comprises 16 residues. CDR3 amino acids: CASSKRTGAVYNEQFF. The whole variable domain, filled in from reference TRBV7-2 and TRBJ2-1, reads GAGVSQSPSNKVTEKGKDVELRCDPISGHTALYWYRQSLGQGLEFLIYFQGNSAPDKSGLPSDRFSAERTGGSVSTLTIQRTQQEDSAVYLCASSKRTGAVYNEQFFGPGTRLTVL.

The chain joins TRBV18 to TRBJ1-1; the TCRdb D gene call, TRBD1, has no DNA to confirm it. This CDR3 spans 14 amino acids. Germline values: CDR1 KGHSH, CDR2 LQKENI. The CDR3 reads CASSDTGLNTEAFF.

The V call is TRBV7-7, the J call TRBJ2-2; TCRdb's D call, TRBD1, is unchecked because there is no DNA. The CDR3 extends over 16 amino acids. CDR1 and CDR2 (germline): SSHAT, FNYEAQ (reference sequence). CDR3: CASSASGTTNTGELFF.

The rearrangement joins TRBV6-2 or TRBV6-3 to TRBJ2-1; the TCRdb call, TRBD2, lacks DNA for checking. This CDR3 comprises 17 residues. Germline V gene data show CDR1 as MNHEY and CDR2 as SVGEGT. The CDR3 region is CASSLGGLAGPYNEQFF.

The rearrangement joins TRBV5-1 to TRBJ2-5. The germline V gene encodes CDR1 SGHRS and CDR2 YFSETQ. The CDR3 spans 13 residues. CDR3 protein: CASSYGQQETHYF.

The J gene is TRBJ1-1, the V gene TRBV19; TCRdb's D call, TRBD1, is unchecked because there is no DNA. The CDR3 extends over 14 amino acids. Per the germline V gene, CDR1 is LNHDA and CDR2 is SQIVND (reference sequence). The CDR3 reads CASTDPTVNTEAFF.

This chain links TRBV5-5 with TRBJ2-3; the D call of TRBD2 rests on TCRdb alone, since no DNA is present to check it. CDR3 length equals 16 residues. Germline lookup yields CDR1 SGHKS and CDR2 YYEKEE (reference sequence). The CDR3 is CASSATSGVSTDTQYF.

The chain employs TRBV12-3 or TRBV12-4 and TRBJ1-1. The CDR3 is 18 residues long. CDR3 region: CASSLALEGYVEDTEAFF.

V gene TRBV30 combines with J gene TRBJ2-5; with no DNA, the TCRdb D assignment of TRBD2 cannot be verified. The CDR3 extends over 14 amino acids. The germline V gene has CDR1 GTSNPN and CDR2 SVGIG (reference sequence). CDR3 region: CAWELGPLGETQYF.

The V call is TRBV18, the J call TRBJ2-7. The CDR3 totals 12 residues. The germline V gene has CDR1 KGHSH and CDR2 LQKENI. Here the CDR3 reads CASSRTTYEQYF. The full variable domain, completed using reference TRBV18 and TRBJ2-7, is NAGVMQNPRHLVRRRGQEARLRCSPMKGHSHVYWYRQLPEEGLKFMVYLQKENIIDESGMPKERFSAEFPKEGPSILRIQQVVRGDSAAYFCASSRTTYEQYFGPGTRLTVT.

The J gene is TRBJ1-1, the V gene TRBV19; TCRdb's D gene call, TRBD1, goes unchecked for lack of DNA. The CDR3 loop spans 11 amino acids. Germline values: CDR1 LNHDA, CDR2 SQIVND (reference sequence). The CDR3 here is CASSTGAEAFF. Supplemented by reference TRBV19 and TRBJ1-1, the full variable domain reads DGGITQSPKYLFRKEGQNVTLSCEQNLNHDAMYWYRQDPGQGLRLIYYSQIVNDFQKGDIAEGYSVSREKKESFPLTVTSAQKNPTAFYLCASSTGAEAFFGQGTRLTVV.

This rearrangement joins TRBV6-5 to TRBJ2-5; the D call from TCRdb, TRBD1, cannot be confirmed without DNA. The CDR3 loop spans 15 amino acids. Germline V gene data show CDR1 as MNHEY and CDR2 as SVGAGI. This CDR3 reads CASSYRRGKQETQYF.

This chain links TRBV13 with TRBJ1-1; TCRdb designates TRBD1, a call that cannot be tested without DNA. Germline assignment: CDR1 PRHDT and CDR2 FYEKMQ (reference sequence). The CDR3 is 17 residues long. This CDR3 is CASRLGAGTRWNTEAFF.

V is TRBV11-2 and J is TRBJ2-2; the D call of TRBD1 rests on TCRdb alone, since no DNA is present to check it. Germline CDR1 and CDR2: SGHAT and FQNNGV. CDR3 length: 16 residues. The CDR3 sequence: CASSPGQPTGTGELFF.

CDR3 loop: CASSPVKAATYEQYF. The gene calls are TRBV4-1 and TRBJ2-7; without DNA, the TCRdb call of TRBD2 cannot be checked. This CDR3 contains 15 residues. Looked up from germline, CDR1 is MGHRA and CDR2 is YSYEKL.

CDR3 loop: CASSRLHTYEQYF. V gene TRBV5-6 combines with J gene TRBJ2-7. Germline V gene sequence: CDR1 SGHDT, CDR2 YYEEEE. CDR3 length: 13 residues.

This chain uses TRBV9 with TRBJ2-6. This CDR3 region has 15 residues. Germline lookup yields CDR1 SGDLS and CDR2 YYNGEE. The CDR3 region is CASSVGRSGANVLTF.

V usage is TRBV7-2 and J usage is TRBJ2-5; TCRdb indicates TRBD1, and absent DNA this call remains unverified. This CDR3 contains 15 residues. Looked up from germline, CDR1 is SGHTA and CDR2 is FQGNSA. The CDR3 spells CASSNQWGGQETQYF.

The CDR3 here is CATTGGSPGELFF. The rearrangement links TRBV24-1 to TRBJ2-2; TCRdb indicates TRBD2, and absent DNA this call remains unverified. The CDR3 spans 13 residues. Germline CDR1 is KGHDR and CDR2 is SFDVKD.

The chain links TRBV27 to TRBJ2-5; TCRdb outputs TRBD2, but without DNA this stays unchecked. CDR3 size: 15 residues. CDR1 is MNHEY and CDR2 is SMNVEV in the germline V gene (reference sequence). CDR3 sequence: CASRPGTSGQETQYF.